These 17 T cell receptor beta chains originate from one sample sequenced in a study of blood T cell repertoires in COVID-19. The protocol was immunoSEQ multiplex PCR, while the TCRdb copy is restricted to in-frame clones and leaves out a portion. The top ten hold 16% of the sample, which has approximately 77,000 clones, around 76% seen once. Input material: peripheral blood. The source is a man in his sixties or seventies with active or convalescent COVID-19.

The gene calls are TRBV9 and TRBJ1-1; D remains ambiguous. The V gene's germline CDR1 is SGDLS and CDR2 YYNGEE. The CDR3 has 15 residues. Trimming left V 2 bases short and J 3 bases short, with 14 bases between. CDR3 nucleotides: TGTGCCAGCAGCGTTGGAGAAGGAAGGTACACTGAAGCTTTCTTT. Amino acids: CASSVGEGRYTEAFF.

Note on this clone: Other DNA variants within this sample encode the same CDR3. The CDR3 DNA is TGCGCCAGCAGTTGGACAGGGCAAGAGACCCAGTACTTC. Protein product: CASSWTGQETQYF. The rearrangement joins TRBV5-1 to TRBJ2-5; TRBD1 agrees at 8 bases. Germline CDR1 reads SGHRS; CDR2 reads YFSETQ. The CDR3 runs 13 residues. The junction had 2 bases not matched to a gene; V was cut back by 5 bases and J by 2 bases.

As DNA, the CDR3 is TGTGCCAGCAGTCTGGACAGTACAGATACGCAGTATTTT. This sequence encodes CASSLDSTDTQYF. The J gene is TRBJ2-3, the V gene TRBV28; weak D call: TRBD1 (6 bases). CDR1 and CDR2 (germline): MDHEN, SYDVKM. The germline V and J ends were trimmed by 5 bases and 3 bases, with 9 bases remaining between them. CDR3 length equals 13 residues.

The chain combines TRBV5-5 with TRBJ2-1, with 9 positions matching TRBD2. Germline V gives CDR1 SGHKS, CDR2 YYEKEE (reference sequence). The length of the CDR3 is 16 residues. After removal of 0 bases from V and 6 bases from J, the junction contained 7 bases not matched to a gene. CDR3 coding DNA: TGTGCCAGCAGCTTGGCTTTGCGGGGGGGACGCAATGAGCAGTTCTTC. Translation gives CASSLALRGGRNEQFF.

The V and J genes are TRBV28 and TRBJ1-3; D perhaps matches TRBD1 (5 bases). Germline values: CDR1 MDHEN, CDR2 SYDVKM. V was clipped by 6 bases and J by 8 bases, with 20 bases between them. The CDR3 is 15 amino acids. This chain's CDR3 is CASSLLSTGRYTIYF. DNA for the CDR3: TGTGCCAGCAGCCTCCTTTCTACAGGCAGATACACCATATATTTT.

This clone occurred many times. The chain is built from TRBV3-1 (or the pseudogene TRBV3-2) and TRBJ2-1; perhaps TRBD1 as D (5 bases). CDR1 and CDR2 from the germline V gene are LGHDT and YNNKEL (reference sequence). The V end was cut by 8 bases, the J end by 7 bases, with 15 bases between. The CDR3 runs 13 residues. CDR3 residues: CASGTQGWNEQFF. The CDR3 DNA sequence: TGTGCCAGCGGAACGCAGGGTTGGAATGAGCAGTTCTTC.

J is TRBJ2-2 and V is TRBV27; 9 bases agree with TRBD2. The CDR3 is 14 amino acids. Germline V gene data show CDR1 as MNHEY and CDR2 as SMNVEV (reference sequence). V was pared by 7 bases and J by 4 bases, with 4 bases of the junction left unmatched. CDR3 sequence: CASKKAGGTGELFF. CDR3 coding DNA: TGTGCCAGCAAGAAAGCGGGGGGCACCGGGGAGCTGTTTTTT.

The chain is built from TRBV7-5 and TRBJ2-7; the table's TRBD2 call for D was not verified on the DNA. TRBV7-5 corresponds to a pseudogene. This CDR3 is built from 13 residues. The CDR3 nucleotides are TGTGTCAGAAGCCGCCGCTTTAGCCACGAGCAGTACTTC. Its translation is CVRSRRFSHEQYF.

This chain connects TRBV10-3 to TRBJ2-4, with TRBD2 as a possible D gene (6 bases). The CDR3 is 15 residues long. The germline CDR1 and CDR2 sequences are ENHRY and SYGVKD. V dropped 0 bases and J dropped 5 bases, with 11 bases sitting between them. The CDR3 coding sequence is TGTGCCATCAGTGAGTCCGGCGGGACCCAAAACATTCAGTACTTC. It yields the protein CAISESGGTQNIQYF.

The chain links TRBV30 to TRBJ2-3; 9 positions match TRBD2. The germline gives CDR1 GTSNPN, CDR2 SVGIG (reference sequence). The junction had 11 bases not matched to a gene; V was cut back by 4 bases and J by 6 bases. The CDR3 is made up of 15 amino acids. CDR3 residues: CAWMAPVAGGDTQYF. As DNA, the CDR3 is TGTGCCTGGATGGCACCCGTGGCGGGGGGGGATACGCAGTATTTT.

The rearrangement links TRBV11-3 to TRBJ1-1, with TRBD1 identical over 8 bases. V lost 10 bases, J lost 3 bases, and 4 bases stayed unmatched. CDR3 size: 12 residues. Germline assignment: CDR1 SGHNT and CDR2 YENEEA. CDR3 sequence reads: CATGQGDTEAFF. The CDR3, as DNA: TGTGCCACAGGACAGGGCGACACTGAAGCTTTCTTT. Filled out from reference TRBV11-3 and TRBJ1-1, the complete variable domain reads EAGVVQSPRYKIIEKKQPVAFWCNPISGHNTLYWYLQNLGQGPELLIRYENEEAVDDSQLPKDRFSAERLKGVDSTLKIQPAELGDSAVYLCATGQGDTEAFFGQGTRLTVV.

This clone appeared once. CDR3 sequence: CASSQDRGVVQYF. The CDR3 DNA is TGTGCCAGCAGCCAAGATCGGGGGGTCGTTCAGTACTTC. V and J are TRBV4-2 and TRBJ2-4; 7 bases line up with TRBD2. Germline V gives CDR1 LGHNA, CDR2 YNFKEQ. CDR3 length: 13 residues. The J segment lost 11 bases and the V segment lost 0 bases, leaving 4 bases of the junction unmatched.

This clone was seen more than once but under ten times. The DNA of the CDR3 is TGTGCCACCAGCAGACGGACACCGAATCAGCCCCAGCATTTT. Translation gives CATSRRTPNQPQHF. The chain recombines TRBV15 with TRBJ1-5; D perhaps matches TRBD1 (5 bases). The length of the CDR3 is 14 residues. The germline gives CDR1 LNHNV, CDR2 YYDKDF (reference sequence). V was pared by 2 bases and J by 4 bases, with 9 bases between.

The rearrangement joins TRBV20-1 to TRBJ1-5, with 7 nucleotides matching TRBD1. CDR1 DFQATT and CDR2 SNEGSKA come from the germline V gene (reference sequence). This CDR3 contains 14 residues. The V segment lost 5 bases and the J segment 5 bases; nucleotides outside the gene matches: 9. The CDR3 bases are TGCAGTGCTCGTGTAGGGGGCGCGGATCAGCCCCAGCATTTT. This codes for CSARVGGADQPQHF.

J is TRBJ1-3 and V is TRBV12-3 or TRBV12-4; 7 bases are shared with TRBD1. With V trimmed by 6 bases and J by 5 bases, 4 bases remained unmatched. The CDR3 is made up of 13 amino acids. CDR3 DNA sequence: TGTGCCAGCAGCTCAGGGGGTAGAAACACCATATATTTT. It codes for CASSSGGRNTIYF.

This sequence joins TRBV19 and TRBJ2-4, with 9 nucleotides matching TRBD1. J gave up 5 bases and V 4 bases, and 3 bases lay outside the gene matches. The CDR3 has 14 amino acids. Germline V gene lookup returns CDR1 LNHDA and CDR2 SQIVND (reference sequence). The CDR3 here is CASSRDRAENIQYF. The CDR3, as DNA: TGTGCCAGTAGTAGGGACAGGGCCGAAAACATTCAGTACTTC.

V gene TRBV6-6 combines with J gene TRBJ2-2; 12 bases line up with TRBD2. Per germline, CDR1 MNHNY and CDR2 SVGAGI (reference sequence). Losses at the gene ends were 8 bases for V and 6 bases for J; bases not matched to a gene: 7. This CDR3 region has 15 residues. CDR3: CASRYLAGGAGELFF. For the CDR3, the DNA is TGTGCCAGCCGCTATCTAGCGGGGGGGGCCGGGGAGCTGTTTTTT.